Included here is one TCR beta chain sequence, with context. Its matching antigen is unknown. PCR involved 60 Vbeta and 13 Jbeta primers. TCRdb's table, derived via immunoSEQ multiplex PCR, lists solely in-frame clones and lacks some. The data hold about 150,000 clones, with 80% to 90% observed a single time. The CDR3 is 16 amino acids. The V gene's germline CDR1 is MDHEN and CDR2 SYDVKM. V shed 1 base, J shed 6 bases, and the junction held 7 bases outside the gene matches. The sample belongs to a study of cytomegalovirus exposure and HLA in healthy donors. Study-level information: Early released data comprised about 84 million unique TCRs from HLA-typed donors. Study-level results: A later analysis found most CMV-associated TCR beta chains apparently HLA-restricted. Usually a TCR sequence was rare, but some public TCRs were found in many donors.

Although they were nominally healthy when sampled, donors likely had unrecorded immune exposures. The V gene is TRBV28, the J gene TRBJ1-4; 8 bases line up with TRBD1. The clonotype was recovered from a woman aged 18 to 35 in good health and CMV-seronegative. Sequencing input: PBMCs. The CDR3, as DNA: TGTGCCAGCAGTTTATTAGGCAGGGGGCGAGATGAAAAACTGTTTTTT. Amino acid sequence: CASSLLGRGRDEKLFF.